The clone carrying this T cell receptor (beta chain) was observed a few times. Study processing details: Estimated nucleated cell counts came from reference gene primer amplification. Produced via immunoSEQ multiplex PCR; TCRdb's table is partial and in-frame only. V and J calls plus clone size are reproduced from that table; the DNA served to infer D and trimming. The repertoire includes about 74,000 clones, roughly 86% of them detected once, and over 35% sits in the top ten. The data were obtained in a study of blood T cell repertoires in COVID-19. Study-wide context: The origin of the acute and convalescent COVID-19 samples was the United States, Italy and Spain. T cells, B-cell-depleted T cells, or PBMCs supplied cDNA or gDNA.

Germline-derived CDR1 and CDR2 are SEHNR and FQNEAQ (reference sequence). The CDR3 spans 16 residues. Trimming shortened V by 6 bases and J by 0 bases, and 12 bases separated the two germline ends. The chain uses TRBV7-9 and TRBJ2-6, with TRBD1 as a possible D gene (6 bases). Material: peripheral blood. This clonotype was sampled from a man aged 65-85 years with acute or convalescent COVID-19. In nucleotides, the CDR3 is TGTGCCAGCAGGATACTGACAGGCTCTGGGGCCAACGTCCTGACTTTC. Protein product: CASRILTGSGANVLTF.